These 22 T cell receptor beta chains originate from one sample sequenced in a study of T cell changes during pregnancy in multiple sclerosis. Sequencing used immunoSEQ multiplex PCR; TCRdb keeps in-frame clones, though not all of them. The data hold around 60,000 clones, with 94% observed a single time. The sequences come from CD8+ T cells from peripheral blood mononuclear cells, collected in the third trimester of pregnancy. Source of these receptors: a female donor with multiple sclerosis, enrolled in a pregnancy study.

The chain combines TRBV7-9 with TRBJ2-7; 7 nucleotides align to TRBD2. Germline CDR1 and CDR2: SEHNR and FQNEAQ (reference sequence). The CDR3 contains 17 residues. J lost 0 bases, V lost 5 bases, and 13 bases had no gene match. The CDR3 region has the DNA TGTGCCAGCAGCCGCTTAAAACCTAGCGGCGACTCCTACGAGCAGTACTTC. Translating gives CASSRLKPSGDSYEQYF.

Points on this clone: Germline and junction disagree at one end, which may indicate a read error. The chain employs TRBV28 and TRBJ2-7; D remains unclear. This CDR3 has 17 residues. The V gene's germline CDR1 is MDHEN and CDR2 SYDVKM. CDR3 region: CASSLFPRSGQAYEQYF. The CDR3, as DNA: TGTGCCAGCAGCTTATTCCCCCGGTCAGGTCAGGCCTACGAGCAGTACTTC.

This clone was detected only once. V usage is TRBV4-3 and J usage is TRBJ1-2, with TRBD1 matching over 9 bases. The CDR3 consists of 15 residues. CDR1 and CDR2 from the germline V gene are LGHNA and YSLEER. The V segment lost 6 bases and the J segment 0 bases; nucleotides outside the gene matches: 5. CDR3 region: CASRSGTGTNYGYTF. The CDR3 DNA is TGCGCCAGCAGATCCGGGACAGGGACTAACTATGGCTACACCTTC.

This chain connects TRBV4-1 to TRBJ2-7, with 7 bases that match TRBD1. CDR1 is MGHRA, CDR2 YSYEKL, per germline. CDR3 length equals 14 residues. J was trimmed by 2 bases and V by 2 bases; bases with no gene match: 3. In DNA, the CDR3 is TGCGCCAGCAGCCAAAGGACAGGAACCTACGAGCAGTACTTC. This gives the protein CASSQRTGTYEQYF.

This clone has just a few counts. The rearrangement joins TRBV6-4 to TRBJ2-1; 8 bases fit TRBD1. Unmatched junction bases numbered 6, after V lost 3 bases and J lost 2 bases. The CDR3 runs 16 residues. The V gene's germline CDR1 is MRHNA and CDR2 SNTAGT. CDR3 sequence (DNA): TGTGCCAGCAGTGAGACACCGACAGGGGCCTACAATGAGCAGTTCTTC. Translating it yields CASSETPTGAYNEQFF.

CDR3 sequence reads: CASSRYEQYF. As DNA, the CDR3 is TGTGCCAGCAGCCGTTACGAGCAGTACTTC. This chain uses TRBV5-8 with TRBJ2-7; D call uncertain. Germline CDR1 reads SGHTS; CDR2 reads YDEGEE. The V end was cut by 4 bases, the J end by 4 bases, with 3 bases between. CDR3 length: 10 residues.

The genes are TRBV7-3 and TRBJ2-3; weak D call: TRBD2 (5 bases). This CDR3 comprises 15 residues. The germline CDR1 and CDR2 sequences are SGHTA and FQGTGA. Between the trimmed V and J ends, which lost 5 bases and 0 bases, there was a span of 12 bases. In DNA, the CDR3 is TGTGCCAGCAGCCCAACGGGCGGGAGCACAGATACGCAGTATTTT. Amino acids: CASSPTGGSTDTQYF. The complete variable domain, with remaining parts taken from reference TRBV7-3 and TRBJ2-3, reads GAGVSQTPSNKVTEKGKYVELRCDPISGHTALYWYRQSLGQGPEFLIYFQGTGAADDSGLPNDRFFAVRPEGSVSTLKIQRTERGDSAVYLCASSPTGGSTDTQYFGPGTRLTVL.

The V gene is TRBV27, the J gene TRBJ2-1, with D possibly TRBD2 on 6 matching bases. V was pared by 4 bases and J by 5 bases, with 9 bases between. The CDR3 runs to 13 residues. The germline CDR1 and CDR2 sequences are MNHEY and SMNVEV (reference sequence). This CDR3 is CASSSTSNNEQFF. CDR3 sequence (DNA): TGTGCCAGCAGTTCAACTAGCAACAATGAGCAGTTCTTC.

J is TRBJ2-7 and V is TRBV5-5; 10 bases are shared with TRBD1. The J segment lost 1 base and the V segment lost 1 base, leaving 5 bases of the junction unmatched. Germline CDR1 and CDR2: SGHKS and YYEKEE (reference sequence). This CDR3 is 16 amino acids long. The CDR3 region is CASSLSRTGGSYEQYF. DNA of the CDR3: TGTGCCAGCAGCTTGAGCAGGACAGGGGGATCCTACGAGCAGTACTTC.

This chain uses TRBV7-9 with TRBJ2-1; D perhaps matches TRBD1 (6 bases). Per germline, CDR1 SEHNR and CDR2 FQNEAQ (reference sequence). There are 13 residues in the CDR3. The ends were cut back, 1 base at V and 10 bases at J, with 11 bases in the middle. The CDR3: CASSLGTQGEQFF. The CDR3 nucleotides are TGTGCCAGCAGCTTAGGGACTCAGGGGGAGCAGTTCTTC.

The chain couples TRBV7-6 to TRBJ2-7, with 9 nucleotides matching TRBD1. With 5 bases clipped from V and 6 bases from J, the junction kept 2 bases outside the gene matches. Germline lookup yields CDR1 SGHVS and CDR2 FNYEAQ. This CDR3 spans 12 amino acids. CDR3 sequence: CASSRQGVEQYF. The CDR3 nucleotides read TGTGCCAGCAGCAGACAGGGGGTCGAGCAGTACTTC.

V and J are TRBV5-6 and TRBJ2-1; tentatively, D is TRBD2 (6 bases). There are 15 residues in the CDR3. Looked up from germline, CDR1 is SGHDT and CDR2 is YYEEEE. Deletions cut 3 bases from V and 5 bases from J, with 15 bases between. CDR3 sequence reads: CASSSPGLSDNEQFF. In DNA form, the CDR3 reads TGTGCCAGCAGCTCACCGGGACTTTCAGACAATGAGCAGTTCTTC.

A word on this clone: It is likely a read error, because the conserved phenylalanine at the end of the CDR3 is missing. It is unclear where the CDR3 begins or ends on the DNA, so no DNA is shown, and the CDR3 is as TCRdb lists it. The chain links TRBV28 to TRBJ2-7; the table calls TRBD1, which could not be checked here. CDR1 and CDR2 (germline): MDHEN, SYDVKM. The CDR3 numbers 15 amino acids, ends counted. The CDR3 reads CASTPSNPGGRGHPS.

The chain links TRBV28 to TRBJ2-5; 7 nucleotides align to TRBD1. The J call may be in error: the DNA end matches TRBJ2-7 better. Germline CDR1 MDHEN, CDR2 SYDVKM. The length of the CDR3 is 13 residues. As DNA, the CDR3 is TGTGCCAGCAGCGACAGGGATTACTACGAGCAGTACTTC. Translation: CASSDRDYYEQYF.

This chain joins TRBV7-3 and TRBJ2-1, with a possible D match to TRBD2 (5 bases). V gave up 4 bases and J gave up 11 bases, with 12 bases separating them. Germline V lookup: CDR1 SGHTA, CDR2 FQGTGA. The length of the CDR3 is 12 residues. The CDR3 DNA follows: TGTGCCAGCAGCTCCCCCGGGGAGCAGCAGTTCTTC. The encoded protein is CASSSPGEQQFF.

The chain combines TRBV27 with TRBJ2-7; tentatively, D is TRBD1 (5 bases). The CDR3 totals 16 residues. Trimming shortened V by 1 base and J by 3 bases, and 16 bases separated the two germline ends. Germline V CDR1 and CDR2: MNHEY, SMNVEV (reference sequence). The CDR3 coding sequence is TGTGCCAGCAGTTTATATGGGGCAGGTGGAGACTACGAGCAGTACTTC. Protein: CASSLYGAGGDYEQYF.

The chain combines TRBV11-2 with TRBJ2-1; 9 nucleotides line up with TRBD2. Trimming took 2 bases from V and 3 from J; bases not matched to a gene: 5. The CDR3 has 16 residues. Germline CDR1 and CDR2: SGHAT and FQNNGV. CDR3 sequence (DNA): TGTGCCAGCAGCTTACTTGGGCGGGAGGGCTACAATGAGCAGTTCTTC. This encodes CASSLLGREGYNEQFF.

The rearrangement links TRBV4-1 to TRBJ2-3, with 8 bases fitting TRBD1. V lost 0 bases and J lost 3; bases outside the gene matches: 8. The CDR3 loop spans 17 amino acids. Per germline, CDR1 MGHRA and CDR2 YSYEKL. CDR3 sequence reads: CASSQDADRVRTDTQYF. The CDR3 DNA follows: TGCGCCAGCAGCCAAGATGCGGACAGGGTAAGGACAGATACGCAGTATTTT.

This clone was seen a handful of times. This sequence joins TRBV4-2 and TRBJ1-1; the match to TRBD1 covers 8 bases. The J segment lost 7 bases and the V segment lost 0 bases, leaving 7 bases of the junction unmatched. CDR3 length: 15 residues. Germline-derived CDR1 and CDR2 are LGHNA and YNFKEQ. CDR3: CASSQDWQGASEAFF. Written as DNA, the CDR3 is TGTGCCAGCAGCCAAGATTGGCAGGGGGCAAGTGAAGCTTTCTTT.

In its sample, this clone was seen once. V and J are TRBV18 and TRBJ2-1, with 8 bases matching TRBD2. The CDR3 runs 15 residues. Germline V gives CDR1 KGHSH, CDR2 LQKENI. J gave up 9 bases and V 5 bases, and 12 bases lay outside the gene matches. For the CDR3, the DNA is TGTGCCAGCTCAACTGATAAAGCGGGAGTCACTGAGCAGTTCTTC. This encodes CASSTDKAGVTEQFF.

The chain links TRBV29-1 to TRBJ1-1; TRBD1 aligns across 10 bases. This CDR3 is 12 amino acids long. The J segment lost 7 bases and the V segment lost 7 bases, leaving 6 bases of the junction unmatched. The germline V gene has CDR1 SQVTM and CDR2 ANQGSEA. The CDR3 is CSGRTGGSEAFF. The CDR3, as DNA: TGCAGCGGGAGGACAGGGGGGAGTGAAGCTTTCTTT.

This rearrangement joins TRBV29-1 to TRBJ2-1, with a tentative D call TRBD2 (6 bases). This CDR3 spans 13 amino acids. CDR1 and CDR2 (germline): SQVTM, ANQGSEA. V was cut by 0 bases and J by 7 bases, with 10 bases left in between. The CDR3 reads CSVEEPSVNEQFF. For the CDR3, the DNA is TGCAGCGTTGAAGAACCTAGCGTTAATGAGCAGTTCTTC.